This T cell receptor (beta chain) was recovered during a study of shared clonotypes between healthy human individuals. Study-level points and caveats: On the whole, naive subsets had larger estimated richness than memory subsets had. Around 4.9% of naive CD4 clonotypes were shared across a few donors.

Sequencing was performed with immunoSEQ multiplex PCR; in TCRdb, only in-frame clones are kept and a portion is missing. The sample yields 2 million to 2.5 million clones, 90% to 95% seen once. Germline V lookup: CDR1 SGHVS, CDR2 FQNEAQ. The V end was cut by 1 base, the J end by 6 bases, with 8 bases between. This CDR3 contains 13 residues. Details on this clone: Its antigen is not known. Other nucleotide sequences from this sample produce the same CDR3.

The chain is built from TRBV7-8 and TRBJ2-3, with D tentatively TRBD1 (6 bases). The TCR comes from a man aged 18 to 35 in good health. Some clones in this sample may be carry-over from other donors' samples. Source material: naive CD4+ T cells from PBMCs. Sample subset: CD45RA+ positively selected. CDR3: CASSLDRGDTQYF. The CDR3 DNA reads TGTGCCAGCAGCTTAGATAGGGGGGATACGCAGTATTTT.